This passage covers 20 T cell receptor beta chains from one sample sequenced in a study of response to subunit inactivated influenza vaccine. TCRdb fed the RT-PCR reads into MiXCR, producing one record per CDR3 protein. Seen here are a few hundred thousand distinct CDR3 sequences, approximately 15% observed once, and the top ten hold around 10%. Material: PBMCs from blood, obtained 11 to 12 days after vaccination. These receptors were obtained from a man in his fifties or sixties who received an inactivated influenza vaccine.

This chain uses TRBV6-5 with TRBJ2-1; 7 bases agree with TRBD2. J gave up 9 bases and V 2 bases, and 16 bases lay outside the gene matches. The CDR3 covers 17 residues. The germline V gene has CDR1 MNHEY and CDR2 SVGAGI. CDR3 sequence: CASSYGSASGPTSEQFF. The CDR3 DNA follows: TGTGCCAGCAGTTACGGGAGCGCTAGCGGCCCTACGTCTGAGCAGTTCTTC.

V usage is TRBV29-1 and J usage is TRBJ2-1; TRBD2 agrees at 13 bases. The ends lost 6 bases at V and 12 bases at J; junction bases unmatched: 8. Germline V gives CDR1 SQVTM, CDR2 ANQGSEA. The CDR3 has 13 residues. The DNA for the CDR3 is TGCAGCGTGATTGGGACTAGCGGGACGGGGCAGTTCTTC. This gives the protein CSVIGTSGTGQFF.

The chain joins TRBV12-3 or TRBV12-4 to TRBJ1-6; 7 bases are shared with TRBD1. The CDR3 has 17 amino acids. The junction had 3 bases not matched to a gene; V was cut back by 1 base and J by 0 bases. The chain's CDR3 is CASSLGTGSSYNSPLHF. The DNA of the CDR3 is TGTGCCAGCAGTTTAGGGACAGGCAGCTCCTATAATTCACCCCTCCACTTT.

This chain joins TRBV5-1 and TRBJ2-5; D possibly uses TRBD1 or TRBD2 (5 bases each). This CDR3 is built from 15 residues. V was pared by 2 bases and J by 4 bases, with 15 bases between. Per the germline V gene, CDR1 is SGHRS and CDR2 is YFSETQ. In nucleotides, the CDR3 is TGCGCCAGCAGCTTTTCCGGTCAGAGGGGAGAGACCCAGTACTTC. Translated: CASSFSGQRGETQYF.

This clonotype turned up a few times. The chain joins TRBV2 to TRBJ2-7; D tentatively fits TRBD1 or TRBD2 (5 bases each). Per the germline V gene, CDR1 is SNHLY and CDR2 is FYNNEI. The CDR3 is 14 amino acids. V gave up 2 bases and J gave up 6 bases, with 14 bases separating them. CDR3 nucleotide sequence: TGTGCCAGCAGTGAAAGGCTAGCAGGGCTCGAGCAGTACTTC. Translation gives CASSERLAGLEQYF.

The table lists this clonotype with a few counts. J is TRBJ2-2 and V is TRBV29-1; maybe TRBD1 (5 bases). Per the germline V gene, CDR1 is SQVTM and CDR2 is ANQGSEA. This CDR3 has 12 residues. V was clipped by 2 bases and J by 4 bases, with 5 bases between them. CDR3 sequence reads: CSVERGTGELFF. The CDR3 nucleotides read TGCAGCGTTGAAAGGGGCACCGGGGAGCTGTTTTTT.

The rearrangement links TRBV9 to TRBJ1-4; D unresolved. The CDR3 has 16 residues. Trimming shortened V by 3 bases and J by 0 bases, and 12 bases separated the two germline ends. Looked up from germline, CDR1 is SGDLS and CDR2 is YYNGEE. The CDR3 nucleotides are TGTGCCAGCAGCGAGACGGACGGTGCAACTAATGAAAAACTGTTTTTT. Translated: CASSETDGATNEKLFF.

This clonotype was recorded a few times. The chain uses TRBV7-2 and TRBJ1-6; 7 bases fit TRBD1. V trimming: 5 bases; J trimming: 10 bases; junction bases outside the gene matches: 11. Per the germline V gene, CDR1 is SGHTA and CDR2 is FQGNSA. The CDR3 is 15 residues long. The CDR3 loop is CASSPQGSSASPLHF. DNA for the CDR3: TGTGCCAGCAGCCCACAGGGGTCGTCGGCGTCACCCCTCCACTTT.

This clonotype appeared a few times. V usage is TRBV12-3 or TRBV12-4 and J usage is TRBJ2-3, with D unclear. The CDR3 loop spans 16 amino acids. The germline V and J ends were trimmed by 6 bases and 0 bases, with 16 bases remaining between them. As DNA, the CDR3 is TGTGCCAGCAGCCCCTCGGACGGATCTAGCACAGATACGCAGTATTTT. Its protein product is CASSPSDGSSTDTQYF.

V is TRBV11-3 and J is TRBJ2-7, with 9 bases matching TRBD1. The V gene's germline CDR1 is SGHNT and CDR2 YENEEA. The CDR3 consists of 15 residues. The V gene end was trimmed by 5 bases and the J gene end by 1 base; junction bases not matched to a gene: 6. The CDR3, as DNA: TGTGCCAGCAGCCTCGGGACAGGGAGATCCTACGAGCAGTACTTC. Its protein is CASSLGTGRSYEQYF.

This sequence joins TRBV5-6 and TRBJ2-7, with D possibly TRBD1 on 6 matching bases. CDR1 is SGHDT, CDR2 YYEEEE, per germline. V lost 4 bases, J lost 4 bases, and 12 bases lay in between. This CDR3 comprises 13 residues. The CDR3 spells CASSAGERYEQYF. The CDR3 DNA sequence: TGTGCCAGCAGCGCAGGGGAGCGGTACGAGCAGTACTTC.

The chain is built from TRBV5-1 and TRBJ2-7; 8 nucleotides align to TRBD2. Germline V gene lookup returns CDR1 SGHRS and CDR2 YFSETQ. V dropped 5 bases and J dropped 5; count of bases not matched to a gene: 6. The CDR3 totals 13 residues. DNA of the CDR3: TGCGCCAGCAGAAGCGGGAGTAACGACGAGCAGTACTTC. It specifies CASRSGSNDEQYF.

The rearrangement uses TRBV7-3 and TRBJ2-1; possibly TRBD2 for D (5 bases). The CDR3 totals 11 residues. CDR1 and CDR2 (germline): SGHTA, FQGTGA. The ends were cut back, 1 base at V and 15 bases at J, with 10 bases in the middle. CDR3 sequence: CASSLISSRFF. CDR3 nucleotides: TGTGCCAGCAGCTTAATTTCTAGCCGGTTCTTC.

The chain couples TRBV4-1 to TRBJ1-6; no reliable D call. The CDR3 is made up of 18 amino acids. Germline-derived CDR1 and CDR2 are MGHRA and YSYEKL. V dropped 0 bases and J dropped 6 bases, with 18 bases sitting between them. CDR3 bases: TGCGCCAGCAGCCAAGATCCCAGGACTTATGTTTCTAATTCACCCCTCCACTTT. Amino acid sequence: CASSQDPRTYVSNSPLHF.

V usage is TRBV19 and J usage is TRBJ1-3; D may be TRBD1 (5 bases). From germline, CDR1 is LNHDA and CDR2 SQIVND (reference sequence). V was clipped by 6 bases and J by 1 base, with 13 bases between them. The CDR3 covers 15 residues. The CDR3 coding sequence is TGTGCCAGTAGACCCGGGACGCATTCTGGAAACACCATATATTTT. Its translation: CASRPGTHSGNTIYF.

This clonotype showed up many times. The chain carries TRBV10-3 and TRBJ2-5, with 8 bases aligning to TRBD1. Germline CDR1 reads ENHRY; CDR2 reads SYGVKD. This CDR3 comprises 12 residues. The V gene end was trimmed by 10 bases and the J gene end by 3 bases; junction bases not matched to a gene: 4. The CDR3 spells CATQTGEETQYF. In DNA, the CDR3 is TGTGCCACCCAGACAGGGGAAGAGACCCAGTACTTC.

This clonotype was seen more than once but under ten times. The chain combines TRBV10-3 with TRBJ1-3; TRBD1 aligns across 7 bases. V was clipped by 7 bases and J by 4 bases; unmatched bases: 7. This CDR3 contains 14 residues. Germline lookup yields CDR1 ENHRY and CDR2 SYGVKD. This CDR3 is CAITQGQEGNTIYF. The CDR3 DNA is TGTGCCATCACCCAAGGACAGGAAGGAAACACCATATATTTT.

The CDR3 loop reads CASRNRESYNEQFF. The CDR3 DNA reads TGTGCCAGCAGGAACAGGGAGTCCTACAATGAGCAGTTCTTC. The rearrangement uses TRBV12-3 or TRBV12-4 and TRBJ2-1, with D possibly TRBD1 on 6 matching bases. The CDR3 is made up of 14 amino acids. V was pared by 6 bases and J by 1 base, with 10 bases between.

CDR3 coding DNA: TGTGCCAGCAGTTTCCAAACTAGCGGGAGTCGGGACGAGCAGTACTTC. Translation gives CASSFQTSGSRDEQYF. The chain employs TRBV27 and TRBJ2-7; 11 bases align to TRBD2. The ends lost 3 bases at V and 5 bases at J; junction bases unmatched: 9. From germline, CDR1 is MNHEY and CDR2 SMNVEV (reference sequence). This CDR3 comprises 16 residues.

This clonotype was counted between two and nine times. The J gene is TRBJ2-1, the V gene TRBV7-3; D possibly corresponds to TRBD1 (5 bases). The CDR3 loop spans 13 amino acids. Per the germline V gene, CDR1 is SGHTA and CDR2 is FQGTGA. The germline V and J ends were trimmed by 5 bases and 4 bases, with 9 bases remaining between them. Here the CDR3 reads CASSIDSYNEQFF. In DNA form, the CDR3 reads TGTGCCAGCAGCATAGACAGTTACAATGAGCAGTTCTTC.